This T cell receptor (beta chain) comes out of a study of CD8 T cells in Susac syndrome. With random hexamers, reverse transcription was performed on about 0.45 to 1 ug of RNA. TCRdb analysed the immunoSEQ multiplex PCR reads with MiXCR anew, one entry per CDR3 protein. Of approximately 200,000 distinct CDR3 sequences listed, about 90% were seen once; the top ten hold approximately 0.13%. V lost 5 bases and J lost 4; bases outside the gene matches: 7. This CDR3 spans 14 amino acids. Germline V lookup: CDR1 PRHDT, CDR2 FYEKMQ (reference sequence). This sequence was found in a human donor with multiple sclerosis. The sequenced material came from CD8+ T cells from PBMCs. The chain joins TRBV13 to TRBJ2-5; 7 nucleotides align to TRBD1. The CDR3 DNA follows: TGTGCCAGCAGCCAGACAGGGAATTTAGAGACCCAGTACTTC. Its translation is CASSQTGNLETQYF.